Presented here are 18 T cell receptor beta chains from one specimen sequenced in a study of T cells expressing NK-cell markers. TCRdb reanalyzed the 5' RACE reads and collapses them to one entry per CDR3 protein, without DNA. Listed are about 150,000 distinct CDR3 sequences; around a third falls within the top ten. The sample was blood T cells: a sorted CD56 or NKG2C T cell subset, CD4+ or CD8+ T cells, or bulk PBMC T cells (not recorded which). The receptors here all came from a woman aged 50 to 60 in good health.

The V gene is TRBV20-1, the J gene TRBJ2-7; TCRdb selects TRBD1, and the lack of DNA leaves this call unchecked. The CDR3 has 16 residues. CDR1 and CDR2 from the germline V gene are DFQATT and SNEGSKA (reference sequence). The CDR3 loop is CSARPLLEALGYEQYF.

This sequence joins TRBV13 and TRBJ2-5. CDR3 length: 13 residues. CDR1 and CDR2 (germline): PRHDT, FYEKMQ (reference sequence). The CDR3 region is CASSLDLQETQYF.

The chain combines TRBV7-8 with TRBJ2-1. This CDR3 is built from 15 residues. CDR1 is SGHVS, CDR2 FQNEAQ, per germline. The CDR3 reads CASSSRGSLGHEQFF.

The chain joins TRBV11-2 to TRBJ2-5; TCRdb proposes TRBD2, but this gene call is untestable without DNA. CDR3 length: 15 amino acids. Germline loops: CDR1 SGHAT, CDR2 FQNNGV. CDR3 amino acids: CASSLESLVSETQYF. The full variable domain, with the rest looked up from reference TRBV11-2 and TRBJ2-5, is EAGVAQSPRYKIIEKRQSVAFWCNPISGHATLYWYQQILGQGPKLLIQFQNNGVVDDSQLPKDRFSAERLKGVDSTLKIQPAKLEDSAVYLCASSLESLVSETQYFGPGTRLLVL.

This chain uses TRBV10-2 with TRBJ2-1; TCRdb's D call of TRBD2 is untestable without DNA. The V gene's germline CDR1 is WSHSY and CDR2 SAAADI. This CDR3 has 16 residues. CDR3 sequence: CASSEPPGLAYNEQFF.

The rearrangement uses TRBV27 and TRBJ2-1; with no DNA, the TCRdb D assignment of TRBD2 cannot be verified. CDR3 length: 15 amino acids. From germline, CDR1 is MNHEY and CDR2 SMNVEV (reference sequence). The CDR3 sequence: CASSLRAASYNEQFF.

J is TRBJ2-6 and V is TRBV29-1. Germline V CDR1 and CDR2: SQVTM, ANQGSEA. CDR3 length: 17 amino acids. Here the CDR3 reads CSVVDGNNPSGANVLTF.

The chain links TRBV5-4 to TRBJ2-5. The CDR3 has 11 residues. Germline CDR1 reads SGHNT; CDR2 reads YYREEE (reference sequence). The CDR3 loop is CATGVQETQYF. The full variable domain, in which reference TRBV5-4 and TRBJ2-5 provide the parts outside the CDR3, is ETGVTQSPTHLIKTRGQQVTLRCSSQSGHNTVSWYQQALGQGPQFIFQYYREEENGRGNFPPRFSGLQFPNYSSELNVNALELDDSALYLCATGVQETQYFGPGTRLLVL.

The CDR3 region is CSVGVTGSGEQYF. The chain employs TRBV29-1 and TRBJ2-7; TCRdb lists TRBD1, though no DNA is available to test this call. The CDR3 consists of 13 residues. CDR1 is SQVTM, CDR2 ANQGSEA, per germline.

The chain combines TRBV7-6 with TRBJ2-5; the TRBD1 assignment by TCRdb is unverifiable without DNA. Germline CDR1 reads SGHVS; CDR2 reads FNYEAQ. There are 15 residues in the CDR3. CDR3 region: CASSLAARAQETQYF.

Here the CDR3 reads CASSRSLPASGTTGELFF. This sequence joins TRBV4-1 and TRBJ2-2; checking the TCRdb D call of TRBD2 is not possible without DNA. The CDR3 is 18 amino acids. CDR1 and CDR2 from the germline V gene are MGHRA and YSYEKL.

The V gene is TRBV7-9, the J gene TRBJ2-7; TCRdb's D call of TRBD2 is untestable without DNA. CDR1 is SEHNR and CDR2 is FQNEAQ in the germline V gene (reference sequence). The length of the CDR3 is 16 residues. CDR3 sequence reads: CASSLAAGLIFYEQYF.

The chain joins TRBV4-1 to TRBJ1-3. Germline assignment: CDR1 MGHRA and CDR2 YSYEKL. This CDR3 comprises 15 residues. CDR3 sequence: CASSQDTSPGNTIYF.

J is TRBJ2-1 and V is TRBV4-1; the D call from TCRdb, TRBD1, cannot be confirmed without DNA. Germline V gives CDR1 MGHRA, CDR2 YSYEKL. The CDR3 is made up of 13 amino acids. CDR3 in amino acids: CASSQSWGNEQFF.

The gene calls are TRBV6-2 or TRBV6-3 and TRBJ2-3. CDR3 length equals 14 residues. Germline V lookup: CDR1 MNHEY, CDR2 SVGEGT. CDR3 region: CASSYVGSTDTQYF.

This sequence joins TRBV14 and TRBJ2-1; TCRdb's D call of TRBD2 is untestable without DNA. Germline values: CDR1 SGHDN, CDR2 FVKESK. The CDR3 runs to 18 residues. Here the CDR3 reads CASSQTTTSGSTYNEQFF. The full variable domain, in which reference TRBV14 and TRBJ2-1 provide the parts outside the CDR3, is EAGVTQFPSHSVIEKGQTVTLRCDPISGHDNLYWYRRVMGKEIKFLLHFVKESKQDESGMPNNRFLAERTGGTYSTLKVQPAELEDSGVYFCASSQTTTSGSTYNEQFFGPGTRLTVL.

The V gene is TRBV12-2, the J gene TRBJ2-4; TCRdb designates TRBD1, a call that cannot be tested without DNA. TRBV12-2 is labeled a pseudogene. This CDR3 spans 16 amino acids. CDR3 loop: CASRLVRGFAKNIQYF.

The CDR3 loop is CASSLTGQTNTGELFF. This chain connects TRBV7-6 to TRBJ2-2; TCRdb indicates TRBD1, and absent DNA this call remains unverified. The CDR3 loop spans 16 amino acids. Germline CDR1 reads SGHVS; CDR2 reads FNYEAQ.